This T cell receptor beta chain was recovered during a study of T cells after yellow fever vaccination. Study conclusions and caveats: Subsequent booster samples again held most clones from primary vaccination (96% CD4, about 85% CD8). The CD4 and CD8 compartments had a small share of their clonotypes in common. A weaker but faster secondary response was observed, peaking on day 5 versus 15.

Concerning this clonotype: No antigen is known for it.

The CDR3 runs to 16 residues. Germline V gene lookup returns CDR1 MNHEY and CDR2 SVGAGI. Trimming cost V 2 bases and J 3 bases, with 17 bases left between them. Synthesis of TCR cDNA relied on 5'RACE template switching, which attached a universal primer site and UMIs. TCRdb redid the calling of the 5' RACE reads with MiXCR, one entry per CDR3 protein. Among about 240,000 distinct CDR3 sequences listed, roughly 7.2% were seen once. The sequence was collected from a man aged 25 to 45 who received the YFV17D yellow fever vaccine. The material was CD4+ T cells sorted from PBMCs, obtained 15 days after the yellow fever booster vaccination. The rearrangement joins TRBV6-5 to TRBJ2-7; TRBD2 might be the D (6 bases). The DNA for the CDR3 is TGTGCCAGCAGTTACAGTCCGGGCGGGGCCCTCTACGAGCAGTACTTC. This encodes CASSYSPGGALYEQYF.